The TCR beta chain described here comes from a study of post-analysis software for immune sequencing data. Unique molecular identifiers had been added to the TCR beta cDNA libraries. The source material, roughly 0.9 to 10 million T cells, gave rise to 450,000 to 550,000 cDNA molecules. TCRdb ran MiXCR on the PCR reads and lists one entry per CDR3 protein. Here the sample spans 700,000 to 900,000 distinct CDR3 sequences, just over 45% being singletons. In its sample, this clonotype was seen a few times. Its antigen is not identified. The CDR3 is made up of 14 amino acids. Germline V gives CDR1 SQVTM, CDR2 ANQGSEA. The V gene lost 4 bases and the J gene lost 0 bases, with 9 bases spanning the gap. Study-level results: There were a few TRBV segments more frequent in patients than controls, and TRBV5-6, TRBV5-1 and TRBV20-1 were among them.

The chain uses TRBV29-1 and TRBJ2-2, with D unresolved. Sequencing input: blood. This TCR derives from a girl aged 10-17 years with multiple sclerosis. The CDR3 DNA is TGCAGCGTTGGCGTCCAATCGAACACCGGGGAGCTGTTTTTT. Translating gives CSVGVQSNTGELFF.